Below, 20 T cell receptor beta chains from the same sample are listed, as sequenced in a study of Ad26.COV2.S vaccination and SARS-CoV-2 variants. Clones were read by immunoSEQ multiplex PCR, and TCRdb kept only the in-frame ones, dropping some. The sample carries 450,000 to 550,000 clones, 89% recorded once. Treatment given: around 19 received Ad26.COV2.S at low or high dose, single or two shots; about 5 received placebo; per-sample allocation not given. Repertoires come from day 63 after the first vaccine or placebo injection. The specimen was peripheral blood, collected in a trial of Ad26.COV2.S vaccine versus placebo. These receptors all stem from a person aged 18-60 years who received the Ad26.COV2.S COVID-19 vaccine or a placebo.

V usage is TRBV18 and J usage is TRBJ1-1; perhaps TRBD1 as D (6 bases). Germline values: CDR1 KGHSH, CDR2 LQKENI. V was cut by 3 bases and J by 1 base, with 12 bases left in between. The length of the CDR3 is 15 residues. As DNA, the CDR3 is TGTGCCAGCTCACCCCTACAGGGAGGGAACACTGAAGCTTTCTTT. It translates to CASSPLQGGNTEAFF. The complete variable domain, with remaining parts taken from reference TRBV18 and TRBJ1-1, reads NAGVMQNPRHLVRRRGQEARLRCSPMKGHSHVYWYRQLPEEGLKFMVYLQKENIIDESGMPKERFSAEFPKEGPSILRIQQVVRGDSAAYFCASSPLQGGNTEAFFGQGTRLTVV.

The chain employs TRBV2 and TRBJ2-1; weak D call: TRBD2 (5 bases). CDR3 length: 15 residues. The V gene's germline CDR1 is SNHLY and CDR2 FYNNEI. Trimming cost V 7 bases and J 4 bases, with 17 bases left between them. The CDR3 reads CASTPDSPHYNEQFF. The CDR3, as DNA: TGTGCCAGCACCCCGGACTCCCCTCATTACAATGAGCAGTTCTTC.

The V gene is TRBV7-6, the J gene TRBJ2-2; D is possibly TRBD1 (5 bases). Germline-derived CDR1 and CDR2 are SGHVS and FNYEAQ. V was trimmed by 6 bases and J by 3 bases, leaving 17 bases between them. This CDR3 spans 16 amino acids. CDR3 nucleotide sequence: TGTGCCAGCAGTCCAGGGTACATACAATACACCGGGGAGCTGTTTTTT. It yields the protein CASSPGYIQYTGELFF. Drawing the rest from reference TRBV7-6 and TRBJ2-2, the complete variable domain is GAGVSQSPRYKVTKRGQDVALRCDPISGHVSLYWYRQALGQGPEFLTYFNYEAQQDKSGLPNDRFSAERPEGSISTLTIQRTEQRDSAMYRCASSPGYIQYTGELFFGEGSRLTVL.

The V and J genes are TRBV27 and TRBJ2-5; D is perhaps TRBD1 (6 bases). The CDR3 totals 14 residues. Trimming took 6 bases from V and 2 from J, leaving 13 bases between them. The germline CDR1 and CDR2 sequences are MNHEY and SMNVEV (reference sequence). This CDR3 is CASRVTGLQETQYF. The CDR3 nucleotides are TGTGCCAGCAGGGTGACAGGTCTACAAGAGACCCAGTACTTC.

This chain connects TRBV3-1 (or the pseudogene TRBV3-2) to TRBJ1-3; maybe TRBD1 (6 bases). Germline V CDR1 and CDR2: LGHDT, YNNKEL (reference sequence). Between the trimmed V and J ends, which lost 3 bases and 0 bases, there was a span of 15 bases. The CDR3 totals 17 residues. CDR3 DNA: TGTGCCAGCAGCCACGGGGGCAGGATAACCTCTGGAAACACCATATATTTT. Translated, it gives CASSHGGRITSGNTIYF.

V is TRBV19 and J is TRBJ1-4, with D unclear. V was clipped by 7 bases and J by 3 bases, with 15 bases between them. The CDR3 spans 15 residues. The germline CDR1 and CDR2 sequences are LNHDA and SQIVND (reference sequence). The DNA for the CDR3 is TGTGCCAGTACCATAGACCCGGCGGCTAATGAAAAACTGTTTTTT. Translating it yields CASTIDPAANEKLFF.

The genes are TRBV2 and TRBJ2-2, with 12 nucleotides matching TRBD2. The CDR3 loop spans 22 amino acids. The V segment lost 6 bases and the J segment 2 bases; nucleotides outside the gene matches: 22. Germline CDR1 SNHLY, CDR2 FYNNEI. For the CDR3, the DNA is TGTGCCAGCAGAAACCACGCATTTCTAGCGGGGGGGCCGGGTCGTAACACCGGGGAGCTGTTTTTT. Its protein is CASRNHAFLAGGPGRNTGELFF.

V usage is TRBV11-2 and J usage is TRBJ1-6, with a tentative D call TRBD1 (5 bases). V lost 5 bases, J lost 8 bases, and 16 bases lay in between. Germline loops: CDR1 SGHAT, CDR2 FQNNGV. The CDR3 runs 15 residues. The CDR3 region has the DNA TGTGCCAGCAGCATCGGACACGGTGCGGATTCACCCCTCCACTTT. Protein sequence: CASSIGHGADSPLHF.

V and J are TRBV5-1 and TRBJ2-7; TRBD1 aligns across 8 bases. J was trimmed by 7 bases and V by 4 bases; bases with no gene match: 19. Germline CDR1 SGHRS, CDR2 YFSETQ. This CDR3 comprises 17 residues. This chain's CDR3 is CASSRTGTTLLTGEQYF. CDR3 DNA sequence: TGCGCCAGCAGCCGGACAGGGACGACTTTGCTTACGGGGGAGCAGTACTTC.

The genes are TRBV7-9 and TRBJ2-1, with TRBD2 as a possible D gene (6 bases). CDR3 size: 15 residues. V lost 5 bases to trimming and J lost 0 bases, with 11 bases between them. Germline V gene sequence: CDR1 SEHNR, CDR2 FQNEAQ (reference sequence). For the CDR3, the DNA is TGTGCCAGCAGCAGGGGACTGAGCTCCTACAATGAGCAGTTCTTC. Encoded protein: CASSRGLSSYNEQFF. The full variable domain, completed using reference TRBV7-9 and TRBJ2-1, is DTGVSQNPRHKITKRGQNVTFRCDPISEHNRLYWYRQTLGQGPEFLTYFQNEAQLEKSRLLSDRFSAERPKGSFSTLEIQRTEQGDSAMYLCASSRGLSSYNEQFFGPGTRLTVL.

Only one count was recorded for this clone. This chain joins TRBV29-1 and TRBJ2-7; 7 bases agree with TRBD1. CDR3 length equals 15 residues. Losses at the gene ends were 8 bases for V and 3 bases for J; bases not matched to a gene: 16. The germline V gene encodes CDR1 SQVTM and CDR2 ANQGSEA. The CDR3 nucleotides are TGCAGCACCAGGACAGGCTCGTTTAATCGCTACGAGCAGTACTTC. It translates to CSTRTGSFNRYEQYF.

V usage is TRBV28 and J usage is TRBJ2-7, with 9 bases identical to TRBD2. Trimming took 3 bases from V and 7 from J; bases not matched to a gene: 7. This CDR3 region has 14 residues. Germline CDR1 MDHEN, CDR2 SYDVKM. CDR3 protein: CASSFSSGRSEQYF. CDR3 bases: TGTGCCAGCAGTTTCTCCAGCGGGAGGAGTGAGCAGTACTTC.

V gene TRBV28 combines with J gene TRBJ2-1; D call uncertain. The CDR3 runs to 17 residues. V was clipped by 3 bases and J by 1 base, with 16 bases between them. The germline V gene has CDR1 MDHEN and CDR2 SYDVKM. The CDR3 sequence: CASSLWAHTGSYNEQFF. The CDR3 DNA follows: TGTGCCAGCAGTTTGTGGGCCCACACCGGGTCCTACAATGAGCAGTTCTTC.

The gene calls are TRBV28 and TRBJ2-7; D tentatively reads TRBD1 or TRBD2 (5 bases each). The CDR3 has 17 amino acids. Germline CDR1 MDHEN, CDR2 SYDVKM. The V end lost 4 bases, the J end lost 3 bases, and 22 bases lay between the germline ends. The CDR3 sequence is CASSSGTRLRRYYEQYF. CDR3 nucleotides: TGTGCCAGCAGTTCCGGGACCCGACTACGGCGCTACTACGAGCAGTACTTC. Supplemented by reference TRBV28 and TRBJ2-7, the full variable domain reads DVKVTQSSRYLVKRTGEKVFLECVQDMDHENMFWYRQDPGLGLRLIYFSYDVKMKEKGDIPEGYSVSREKKERFSLILESASTNQTSMYLCASSSGTRLRRYYEQYFGPGTRLTVT.

V gene TRBV5-1 combines with J gene TRBJ2-2, with D possibly being TRBD1 (7 bases). The V gene's germline CDR1 is SGHRS and CDR2 YFSETQ. This CDR3 comprises 13 residues. Trimming shortened V by 10 bases and J by 4 bases, and 14 bases separated the two germline ends. The DNA of the CDR3 is TGCGCCCCCAGGGGGGATGGCACCGGGGAGCTGTTTTTT. It encodes CAPRGDGTGELFF.

The chain recombines TRBV27 with TRBJ1-6, with a tentative D call TRBD1 (5 bases). Germline lookup yields CDR1 MNHEY and CDR2 SMNVEV (reference sequence). This CDR3 is 15 amino acids long. The V gene lost 5 bases and the J gene lost 7 bases, with 15 bases spanning the gap. The DNA of the CDR3 is TGTGCCAGCAGTGTCCTGGGGGTAGGCAATTCACCCCTCCACTTT. The encoded protein is CASSVLGVGNSPLHF.

This chain connects TRBV30 to TRBJ2-2; no clear D. This CDR3 comprises 15 residues. Germline assignment: CDR1 GTSNPN and CDR2 SVGIG (reference sequence). Trimming removed 0 bases from V and 0 bases from J, with 8 bases in between. This CDR3 reads CAWSVLHANTGELFF. CDR3 bases: TGTGCCTGGAGTGTACTACACGCGAACACCGGGGAGCTGTTTTTT. The variable domain in full, with the rest retrieved from reference TRBV30 and TRBJ2-2, is SQTIHQWPATLVQPVGSPLSLECTVEGTSNPNLYWYRQAAGRGLQLLFYSVGIGQISSEVPQNLSASRPQDRQFILSSKKLLLSDSGFYLCAWSVLHANTGELFFGEGSRLTVL.

This clone was picked up a small number of times. At one of its ends the junction is not consistent with the germline gene, which may arise from a read error. This chain uses TRBV7-7 with TRBJ2-2; the match to TRBD2 covers 10 bases. The CDR3 runs to 15 residues. Germline V gene data show CDR1 as SSHAT and CDR2 as FNYEAQ (reference sequence). The CDR3 here is CASSLLAGTTGELFF. The CDR3 nucleotides read TGTGCTAGCAGCTTACTAGCGGGGACCACCGGGGAGCTGTTTTTT. Using reference TRBV7-7 and TRBJ2-2 for the parts outside the CDR3, the full variable domain is GAGVSQSPRYKVTKRGQDVTLRCDPISSHATLYWYQQALGQGPEFLTYFNYEAQPDKSGLPSDRFSAERPEGSISTLTIQRTEQRDSAMYRCASSLLAGTTGELFFGEGSRLTVL.

This clone was recorded only once. The rearrangement uses TRBV29-1 and TRBJ2-3, with D unclear. Trimming stripped 5 bases from V and 7 bases from J, with 10 bases between. The CDR3 has 11 amino acids. Germline CDR1 SQVTM, CDR2 ANQGSEA. Here the CDR3 reads CSVFRTYTQYF. The CDR3 DNA is TGCAGCGTTTTTAGGACCTATACGCAGTATTTT.

The chain couples TRBV4-3 to TRBJ1-1, with unresolved D. The CDR3 is 15 residues long. Trimming left V 0 bases short and J 1 base short, with 9 bases between. CDR1 and CDR2 from the germline V gene are LGHNA and YSLEER. CDR3 in amino acids: CASSQDGNGNTEAFF. The DNA of the CDR3 is TGCGCCAGCAGCCAAGACGGGAACGGGAACACTGAAGCTTTCTTT.